This TCR beta chain is drawn from a study of cytomegalovirus exposure and HLA in healthy donors. Study details: Previous work identified 120 million or so unique TCR beta sequences from approximately 190 million T cells.

The PCR employed 60 Vbeta primers together with 13 Jbeta primers. Clones were sequenced by immunoSEQ multiplex PCR, and TCRdb holds only the in-frame ones, with some missing. The sample lists 200,000 or so clones; approximately 81% were seen once. The CDR3 is 17 residues long. Germline V gene lookup returns CDR1 SGDLS and CDR2 YYNGEE. With 0 bases removed from V and 2 bases from J, the gap between germline ends came to 17 bases. This sequence originates from a man aged 50-59 years in good health and CMV-seronegative. The genes are TRBV9 and TRBJ1-1, with D unclear. Sequenced: PBMCs. This chain's CDR3 is CASSVAADGFGNTEAFF. The CDR3 DNA reads TGTGCCAGCAGCGTAGCCGCCGACGGGTTCGGCAACACTGAAGCTTTCTTT.